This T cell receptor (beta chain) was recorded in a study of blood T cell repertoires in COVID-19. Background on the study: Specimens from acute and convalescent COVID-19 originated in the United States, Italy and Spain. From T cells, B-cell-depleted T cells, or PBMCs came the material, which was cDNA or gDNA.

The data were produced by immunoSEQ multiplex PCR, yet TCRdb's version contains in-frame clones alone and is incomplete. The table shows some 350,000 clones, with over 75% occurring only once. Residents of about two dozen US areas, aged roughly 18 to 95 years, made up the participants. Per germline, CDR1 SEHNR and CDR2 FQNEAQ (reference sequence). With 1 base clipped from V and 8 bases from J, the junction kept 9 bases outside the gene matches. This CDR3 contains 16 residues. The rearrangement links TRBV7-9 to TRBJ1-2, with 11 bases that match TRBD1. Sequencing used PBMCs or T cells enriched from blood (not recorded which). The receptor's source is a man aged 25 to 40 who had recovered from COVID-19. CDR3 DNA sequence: TGTGCCAGCAGCTTAGGCGGACAGGGGGCGCACCGGGGCTACACCTTC. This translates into CASSLGGQGAHRGYTF.